This T cell receptor beta chain was observed in a study of T cell repertoires in cytomegalovirus infection. At the level of the study: Through public TCR beta signatures, both CMV infection and matching HLA type were indicated.

The CDR3 runs to 13 residues. The V end lost 4 bases, the J end lost 2 bases, and 9 bases lay between the germline ends. TCRdb re-called the reads with MiXCR, one entry per CDR3 protein. The repertoire holds fewer than 700,000 distinct CDR3 sequences, with approximately 24% as singletons. Sequencing was done on a sample of CD8+ T cells from PBMCs. This chain joins TRBV12-3 or TRBV12-4 and TRBJ2-7, with D perhaps assigned TRBD1 or TRBD2 (5 bases each). This TCR came from a human donor in good health (CMV status not recorded). Some clones in this sample may be carry-over from other donors' samples. The CDR3 loop reads CASSSGRPYEQYF. The CDR3 nucleotides read TGTGCCAGCAGTTCGGGGCGTCCCTACGAGCAGTACTTC.